Reported below is one TCR beta chain. This sample is drawn from a study of T cell changes during pregnancy in multiple sclerosis. Measured with immunoSEQ multiplex PCR; TCRdb has only the in-frame clones, and not every one. This sample has tens of thousands of clones, with 91% found just once. The V end was cut by 3 bases, the J end by 6 bases, with 6 bases between. Per germline, CDR1 MDHEN and CDR2 SYDVKM. CDR3 length: 11 residues. The chain couples TRBV28 to TRBJ2-7, with D hard to call. The starting material was peripheral blood, obtained in the third trimester of pregnancy. This receptor was identified in a female donor in good health, enrolled as a control in a pregnancy study. The CDR3 sequence: CASSFGTEQYF. CDR3 nucleotide sequence: TGTGCCAGCAGTTTCGGTACCGAGCAGTACTTC.